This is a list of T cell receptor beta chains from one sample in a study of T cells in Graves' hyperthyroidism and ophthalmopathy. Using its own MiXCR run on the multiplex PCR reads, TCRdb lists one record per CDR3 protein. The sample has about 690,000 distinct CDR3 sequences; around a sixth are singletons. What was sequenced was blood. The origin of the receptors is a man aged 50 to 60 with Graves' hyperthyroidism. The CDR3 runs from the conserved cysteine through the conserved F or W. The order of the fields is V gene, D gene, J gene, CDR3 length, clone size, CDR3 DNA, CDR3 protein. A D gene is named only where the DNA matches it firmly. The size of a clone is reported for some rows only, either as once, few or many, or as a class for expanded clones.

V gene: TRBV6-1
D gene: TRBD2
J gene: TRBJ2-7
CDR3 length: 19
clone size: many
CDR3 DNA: TGTGCCAGCAGGCGATTAGCGGGAGGGCCAGAAATGATCCCCTACGAGCAGTACTTC
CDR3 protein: CASRRLAGGPEMIPYEQYF

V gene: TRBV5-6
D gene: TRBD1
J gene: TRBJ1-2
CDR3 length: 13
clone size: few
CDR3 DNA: TGTGCCAGCAGCGCGGACAGGGTCTATGGCTACACCTTC
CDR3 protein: CASSADRVYGYTF

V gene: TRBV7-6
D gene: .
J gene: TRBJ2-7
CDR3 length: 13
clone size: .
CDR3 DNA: TGTGCCAGCAGCTTAGATAGATGGTACGAGCAGTACTTC
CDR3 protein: CASSLDRWYEQYF

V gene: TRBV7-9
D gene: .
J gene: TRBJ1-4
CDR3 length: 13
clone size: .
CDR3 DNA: TGTGCCAGCAGGCGATCCCTTTCGGAAAAACTGTTTTTT
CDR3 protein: CASRRSLSEKLFF

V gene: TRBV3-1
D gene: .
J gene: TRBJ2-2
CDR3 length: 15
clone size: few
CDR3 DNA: TGTGCCAGCAGCCAAGAGGTTGCGGGAACCGGGAAGCTGTTTTTT
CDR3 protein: CASSQEVAGTGKLFF

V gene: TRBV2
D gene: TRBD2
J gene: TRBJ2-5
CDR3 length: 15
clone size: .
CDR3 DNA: TGTGCCAGCAGTTCCGGACTAGCGGTCGGCGAGACCCAGTACTTC
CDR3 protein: CASSSGLAVGETQYF

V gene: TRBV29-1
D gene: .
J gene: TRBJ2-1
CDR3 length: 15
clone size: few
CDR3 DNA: TGCAGCGTGAAAACCCGGGACCAACCCTACAATGAGCAGTTCTTC
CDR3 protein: CSVKTRDQPYNEQFF

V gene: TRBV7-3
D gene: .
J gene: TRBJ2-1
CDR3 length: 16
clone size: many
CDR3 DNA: TGTGCCAGCAGCTTAAGAACCGGGACTCCAAAGAATGAGCAGTTCTTC
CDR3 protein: CASSLRTGTPKNEQFF

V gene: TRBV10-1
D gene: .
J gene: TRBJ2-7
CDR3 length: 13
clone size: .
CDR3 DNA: TGCGCCAGCAGTGAATGGGAAGCCTACGAGCAGTACTTC
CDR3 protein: CASSEWEAYEQYF

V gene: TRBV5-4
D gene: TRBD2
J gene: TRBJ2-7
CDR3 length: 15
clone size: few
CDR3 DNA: TGTGCCAGCAGCTTGATAGGCGGGAGATGGAACGAGCAGTACTTC
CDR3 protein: CASSLIGGRWNEQYF

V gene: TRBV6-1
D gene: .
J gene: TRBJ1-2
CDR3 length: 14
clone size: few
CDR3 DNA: TGTGCCAGCAGTGAAATCGTGGATAACTATGGCTACACCTTC
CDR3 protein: CASSEIVDNYGYTF

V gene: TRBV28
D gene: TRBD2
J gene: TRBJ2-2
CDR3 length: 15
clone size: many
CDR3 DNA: TGTGCCAGCAGATTTAGCGGGGGAAACACCGGGGAGCTGTTTTTT
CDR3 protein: CASRFSGGNTGELFF

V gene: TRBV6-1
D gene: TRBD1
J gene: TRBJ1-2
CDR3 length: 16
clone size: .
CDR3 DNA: TGTGCCAGCACAGAACCGGGACAGGGGACCAACTATGGCTACACCTTC
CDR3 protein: CASTEPGQGTNYGYTF

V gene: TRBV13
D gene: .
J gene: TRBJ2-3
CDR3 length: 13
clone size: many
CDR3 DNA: TGTGCCAGCAGCTCCGACGGGTCAGATACGCAGTATTTT
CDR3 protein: CASSSDGSDTQYF

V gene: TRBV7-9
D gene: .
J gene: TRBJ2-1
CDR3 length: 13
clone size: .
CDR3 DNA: TGTGCCAGCAGTCCAAGCGGGCACAATGAGCAGTTCTTC
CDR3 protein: CASSPSGHNEQFF

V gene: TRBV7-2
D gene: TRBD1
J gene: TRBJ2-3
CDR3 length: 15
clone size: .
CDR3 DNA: TGTGCCAGCAGCTTACAGACAGGGTTCACAGATACGCAGTATTTT
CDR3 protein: CASSLQTGFTDTQYF

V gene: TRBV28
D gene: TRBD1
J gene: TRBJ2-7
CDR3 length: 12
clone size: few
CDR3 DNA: TGTGCCATCAGACAGGGGGCGTACGAGCAGTACTTC
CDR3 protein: CAIRQGAYEQYF

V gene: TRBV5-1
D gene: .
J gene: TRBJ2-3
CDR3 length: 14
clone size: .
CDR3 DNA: TGCGCCAGCAATCTCAATGTAGCCACAGATACGCAGTATTTT
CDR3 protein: CASNLNVATDTQYF

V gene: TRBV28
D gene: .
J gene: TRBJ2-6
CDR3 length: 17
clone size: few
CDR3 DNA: TGTGCCAGCAGTTTGGGGCAGGGATGGAGTGGGGCCAACGTCCTGACTTTC
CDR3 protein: CASSLGQGWSGANVLTF

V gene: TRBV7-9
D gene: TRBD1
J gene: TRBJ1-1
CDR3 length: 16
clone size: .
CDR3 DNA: TGTGCCAGCAGTTATTGGACAGGGGGGTTCGGCACTGAAGCTTTCTTT
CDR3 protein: CASSYWTGGFGTEAFF

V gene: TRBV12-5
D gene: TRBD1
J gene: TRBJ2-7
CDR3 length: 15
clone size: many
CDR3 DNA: TGTGCTAGTGGCCTCCGGGACAGGGGCTCCTACGAGCAGTACTTC
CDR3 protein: CASGLRDRGSYEQYF

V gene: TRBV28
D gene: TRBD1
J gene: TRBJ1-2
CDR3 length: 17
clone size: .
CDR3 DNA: TGTGCCAGCAGTTCAATCCCCGGGACAGAGGGGCGTGATGGCTACACCTTC
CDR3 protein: CASSSIPGTEGRDGYTF

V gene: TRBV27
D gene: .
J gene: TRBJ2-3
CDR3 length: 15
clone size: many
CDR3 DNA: TGTGCCAGCAGTTTGGTACAGGGTAGCACAGATACGCAGTATTTT
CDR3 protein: CASSLVQGSTDTQYF

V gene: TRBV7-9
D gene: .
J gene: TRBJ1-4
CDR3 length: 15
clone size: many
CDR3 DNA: TGTGCCAGCAGCTTAAACGGGGTAGAGAATGAAAAACTGTTTTTT
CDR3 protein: CASSLNGVENEKLFF

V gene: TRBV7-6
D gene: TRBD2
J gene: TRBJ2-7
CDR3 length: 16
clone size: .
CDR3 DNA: TGTGCCAGCAGCCCAGAGACTAGCGGGAGGGTCTACGAGCAGTACTTC
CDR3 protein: CASSPETSGRVYEQYF

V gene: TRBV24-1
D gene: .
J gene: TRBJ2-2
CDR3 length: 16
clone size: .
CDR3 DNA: TGTGCCACCAGTGAGACGACAGGAAAGAACACCGGGGAGCTGTTTTTT
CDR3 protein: CATSETTGKNTGELFF

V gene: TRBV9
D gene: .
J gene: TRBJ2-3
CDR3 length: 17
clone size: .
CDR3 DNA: TGTGCCAGCAGCGTTTTATCCGAGACCACAAGCACAGATACGCAGTATTTT
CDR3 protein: CASSVLSETTSTDTQYF

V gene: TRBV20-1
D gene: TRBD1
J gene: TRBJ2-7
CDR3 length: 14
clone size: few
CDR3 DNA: TGCAGTGCTAGAGATCCCGACAGGGGGATCGAGCAGTACTTC
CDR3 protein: CSARDPDRGIEQYF

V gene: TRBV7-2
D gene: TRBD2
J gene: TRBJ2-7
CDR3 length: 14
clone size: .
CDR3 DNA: TGTGCCAGCAGCTTATGGGGACTAGAGTACGAGCAGTACTTC
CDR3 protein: CASSLWGLEYEQYF

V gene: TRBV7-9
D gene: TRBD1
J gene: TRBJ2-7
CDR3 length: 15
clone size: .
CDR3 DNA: TGTGCCAGCGAATGGACCCGGGACAGCCCCTACGAGCAGTACTTC
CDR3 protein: CASEWTRDSPYEQYF

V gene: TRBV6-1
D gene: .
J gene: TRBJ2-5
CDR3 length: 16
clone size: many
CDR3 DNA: TGTGCCAGCACTCGGGGTAGGGCAGCCGGACAAGAGACCCAGTACTTC
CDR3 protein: CASTRGRAAGQETQYF

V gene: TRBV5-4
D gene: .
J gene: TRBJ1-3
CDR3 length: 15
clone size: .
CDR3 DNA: TGTGCCAGCAGCAAGGATGTAAACGCGGCGAACACCATATATTTT
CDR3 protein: CASSKDVNAANTIYF

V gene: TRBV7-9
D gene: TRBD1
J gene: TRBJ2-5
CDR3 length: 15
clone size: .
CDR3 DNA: TGTGCCAGCAGCTGGGTGACAGGGGGTAGGGAGACCCAGTACTTC
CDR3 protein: CASSWVTGGRETQYF

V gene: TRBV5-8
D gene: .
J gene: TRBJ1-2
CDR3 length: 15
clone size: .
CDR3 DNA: TGTGCCAGCAGCCAAGATGTCAGGGCTAACTATGGCTACACCTTC
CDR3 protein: CASSQDVRANYGYTF

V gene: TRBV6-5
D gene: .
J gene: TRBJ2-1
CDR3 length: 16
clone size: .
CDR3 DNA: TGTGCCAGCAGTTACTCAGCTAGACCCTGGTACAATGAGCAGTTCTTC
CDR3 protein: CASSYSARPWYNEQFF

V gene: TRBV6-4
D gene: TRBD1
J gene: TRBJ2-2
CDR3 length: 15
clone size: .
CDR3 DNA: TGTGCCAGCAGTGACTCAGAGGGGGCGGCCGGGGAGCTGTTTTTT
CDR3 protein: CASSDSEGAAGELFF

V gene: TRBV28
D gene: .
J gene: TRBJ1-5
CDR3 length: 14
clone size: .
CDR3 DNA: TGTGCCAGCATGTACAGGGTGCTCAATCAGCCCCAGCATTTT
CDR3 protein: CASMYRVLNQPQHF

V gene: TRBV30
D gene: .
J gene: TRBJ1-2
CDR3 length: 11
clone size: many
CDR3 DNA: TGTGCCTGTGTAGGTGTATATGGCTACACCTTC
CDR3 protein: CACVGVYGYTF

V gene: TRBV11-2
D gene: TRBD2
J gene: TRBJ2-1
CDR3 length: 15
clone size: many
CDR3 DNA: TGTGCCAGCAGCCCTAGCGGGAGGGGTTACAATGAGCAGTTCTTC
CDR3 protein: CASSPSGRGYNEQFF

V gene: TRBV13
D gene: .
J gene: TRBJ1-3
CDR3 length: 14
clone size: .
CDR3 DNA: TGTGCCAGCACGGAGGGGAGCTCTGGAAACACCATATATTTT
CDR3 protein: CASTEGSSGNTIYF

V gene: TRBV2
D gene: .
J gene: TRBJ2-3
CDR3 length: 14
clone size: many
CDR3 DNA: TGTGCCATCTCCGGGACATCTCACACAGATACGCAGTATTTT
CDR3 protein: CAISGTSHTDTQYF

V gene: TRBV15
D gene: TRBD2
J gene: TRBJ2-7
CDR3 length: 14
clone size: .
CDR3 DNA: TGTGCCACCAGCAGAGTTCTAGCGGGAGTCGAGCAGTACTTC
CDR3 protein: CATSRVLAGVEQYF

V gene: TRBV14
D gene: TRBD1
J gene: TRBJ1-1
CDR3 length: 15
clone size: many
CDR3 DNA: TGTGCCAGCAGAAGAAGCGGACAGGGGGGGACTGAAGCTTTCTTT
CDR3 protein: CASRRSGQGGTEAFF

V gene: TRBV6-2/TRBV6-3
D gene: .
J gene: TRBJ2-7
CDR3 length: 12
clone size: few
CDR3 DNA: TGTGCCAGCAGTTATGATATCAACGAGCAGTACTTC
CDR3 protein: CASSYDINEQYF

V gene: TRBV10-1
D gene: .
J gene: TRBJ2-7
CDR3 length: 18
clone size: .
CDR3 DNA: TGCGCCAGCAGTGTGAACGTACCGACGCCGGGAGTTTTCCACGAGCAGTACTTC
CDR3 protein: CASSVNVPTPGVFHEQYF